These 3 T cell receptor beta chains share one sample of origin, sequenced in a study of blood T cell repertoires in COVID-19. Produced via immunoSEQ multiplex PCR; TCRdb's table is partial and in-frame only. This sample has approximately 240,000 clones, with approximately 83% found just once. The specimen sequenced was PBMCs or T cells enriched from blood (not recorded which). These receptors came from a woman aged 40 to 50 with acute COVID-19.

The rearrangement links TRBV2 to TRBJ1-4, with D hard to call. Trimming shortened V by 0 bases and J by 7 bases, and 15 bases separated the two germline ends. The CDR3 is made up of 16 amino acids. CDR1 SNHLY and CDR2 FYNNEI come from the germline V gene. The CDR3 DNA follows: TGTGCCAGCAGTGAAGCCCCGGGATCCGACACTGAAAAACTGTTTTTT. It specifies CASSEAPGSDTEKLFF.

CDR3 DNA sequence: TGTGCCAGTAGTATAGATCCGGGGATTAGCAATCAGCCCCAGCATTTT. It yields the protein CASSIDPGISNQPQHF. V gene TRBV19 combines with J gene TRBJ1-5; D is uncertain. Between the trimmed V and J ends, which lost 0 bases and 0 bases, there was a span of 9 bases. Germline V gene data show CDR1 as LNHDA and CDR2 as SQIVND (reference sequence). CDR3 size: 16 residues.

The chain recombines TRBV27 with TRBJ1-2; D is uncertain. The CDR3 is made up of 13 amino acids. The germline V and J ends were trimmed by 4 bases and 6 bases, with 12 bases remaining between them. The germline gives CDR1 MNHEY, CDR2 SMNVEV (reference sequence). The CDR3 loop reads CASSSIRHDGYTF. The CDR3 region has the DNA TGTGCCAGCAGTTCGATTCGACATGATGGCTACACCTTC.